The 21 T cell receptor beta chains below come from one sample, sequenced in a study of T cell responses to AZD1222 COVID-19 vaccine. The protocol was immunoSEQ multiplex PCR, while the TCRdb copy is restricted to in-frame clones and leaves out a portion. The data contain around 180,000 clones, around 90% of them seen just once; the ten biggest clones take up about 3%. Here the sequenced sample was peripheral blood, taken on day 0 of AZD1222 vaccination. The source is an adult in good health.

The V call is TRBV19, the J call TRBJ2-1; the match to TRBD1 covers 9 bases. The germline CDR1 and CDR2 sequences are LNHDA and SQIVND (reference sequence). The CDR3 spans 14 residues. With V trimmed by 5 bases and J by 6 bases, 5 bases remained unmatched. Written as DNA, the CDR3 is TGTGCCAGTAGTGCTGGACAGGGGTTCAATGAGCAGTTCTTC. Its protein is CASSAGQGFNEQFF.

The genes are TRBV9 and TRBJ2-2; 12 bases match TRBD2. This CDR3 has 18 residues. The V segment lost 0 bases and the J segment 2 bases; nucleotides outside the gene matches: 5. Germline-derived CDR1 and CDR2 are SGDLS and YYNGEE. The chain's CDR3 is CASSVGRLAGVNTGELFF. The CDR3 nucleotides read TGTGCCAGCAGCGTAGGTCGACTAGCGGGAGTTAACACCGGGGAGCTGTTTTTT.

This chain connects TRBV28 to TRBJ1-5; D uncertain. Trimming pared 3 bases from V and 5 bases from J, leaving 17 bases between. Germline V gene sequence: CDR1 MDHEN, CDR2 SYDVKM. The CDR3 has 16 amino acids. The CDR3 protein is CASSLDPSQYDQPQHF. CDR3 DNA: TGTGCCAGCAGTTTGGACCCCAGTCAATACGATCAGCCCCAGCATTTT.

V gene TRBV4-1 combines with J gene TRBJ2-4; 9 bases agree with TRBD1. V was clipped by 4 bases and J by 4 bases; unmatched bases: 5. In germline, CDR1 is MGHRA, CDR2 YSYEKL. This CDR3 comprises 15 residues. CDR3 sequence reads: CASSLEGQGKNIQYF. The CDR3 DNA follows: TGCGCCAGCAGCCTAGAGGGACAGGGAAAAAACATTCAGTACTTC.

This rearrangement joins TRBV6-5 to TRBJ1-3; 7 bases map to TRBD1. V trimming: 10 bases; J trimming: 4 bases; junction bases outside the gene matches: 7. The germline V gene has CDR1 MNHEY and CDR2 SVGAGI. This CDR3 has 13 amino acids. CDR3 residues: CATYDRVGNTIYF. DNA for the CDR3: TGTGCCACCTATGACAGGGTCGGAAACACCATATATTTT.

CDR3 loop: CASSLGEGYEQYF. The CDR3 DNA sequence: TGTGCCAGCAGCTTGGGGGAAGGCTACGAGCAGTACTTC. V usage is TRBV5-5 and J usage is TRBJ2-7; unclear D gene. From germline, CDR1 is SGHKS and CDR2 YYEKEE (reference sequence). V was pared by 0 bases and J by 3 bases, with 7 bases between. The CDR3 has 13 residues.

This clone was found once. The V and J genes are TRBV5-4 and TRBJ1-2, with 7 positions matching TRBD1. Germline V gene lookup returns CDR1 SGHNT and CDR2 YYREEE (reference sequence). This CDR3 comprises 14 residues. J gave up 6 bases and V 3 bases, and 8 bases lay outside the gene matches. CDR3 in DNA: TGTGCCAGCAGCTACCTCACCCAGGGGGATGGCTACACCTTC. Translated, it gives CASSYLTQGDGYTF.

The chain has TRBV6-8 and TRBJ2-3; no definite D call. Germline CDR1 MNHGY, CDR2 SAAAGT. Trimming shortened V by 6 bases and J by 1 base, and 8 bases separated the two germline ends. The CDR3 has 13 residues. CDR3 sequence: CASSPTGTDTQYF. The DNA of the CDR3 is TGTGCCAGCAGCCCAACAGGCACAGATACGCAGTATTTT.

The CDR3 loop is CAISEHTGTGTGDEQFF. The CDR3 bases are TGTGCCATCAGTGAGCATACCGGGACAGGGACTGGGGATGAGCAGTTCTTC. V usage is TRBV10-3 and J usage is TRBJ2-1; 9 bases map to TRBD1. J lost 8 bases, V lost 2 bases, and 13 bases had no gene match. The CDR3 loop spans 17 amino acids. Per germline, CDR1 ENHRY and CDR2 SYGVKD.

The chain has TRBV19 and TRBJ1-1; D is possibly TRBD1 (5 bases). Germline CDR1 reads LNHDA; CDR2 reads SQIVND (reference sequence). V was trimmed by 10 bases and J by 8 bases, leaving 23 bases between them. This CDR3 spans 14 amino acids. This CDR3 is CATLGGTLGEEAFF. For the CDR3, the DNA is TGTGCCACTTTGGGGGGGACCCTCGGGGAAGAAGCTTTCTTT.

The rearrangement links TRBV7-6 to TRBJ2-7; D call uncertain. Germline CDR1 SGHVS, CDR2 FNYEAQ. V was trimmed by 5 bases and J by 6 bases, leaving 17 bases between them. The CDR3 is 14 amino acids. Written as DNA, the CDR3 is TGTGCCAGCAGCCATAACACGCCGGGTGGCGAGCAGTACTTC. Its protein product is CASSHNTPGGEQYF.

The genes are TRBV19 and TRBJ1-4, with 11 positions matching TRBD1. V lost 3 bases and J lost 7; bases outside the gene matches: 1. Looked up from germline, CDR1 is LNHDA and CDR2 is SQIVND (reference sequence). This CDR3 comprises 14 residues. CDR3 bases: TGTGCCAGTAGTATCGGGACAGGGGGTGAAAAACTGTTTTTT. Protein: CASSIGTGGEKLFF.

The chain is built from TRBV27 and TRBJ1-6, with 9 nucleotides matching TRBD1. The CDR3 totals 17 residues. Germline assignment: CDR1 MNHEY and CDR2 SMNVEV (reference sequence). Losses at the gene ends were 4 bases for V and 5 bases for J; bases not matched to a gene: 9. The CDR3 coding sequence is TGTGCCAGCAGTTCGGGGACAACAGGGGGCCATAATTCACCCCTCCACTTT. Protein: CASSSGTTGGHNSPLHF.

V usage is TRBV3-1 (or the pseudogene TRBV3-2) and J usage is TRBJ2-7; no firm D call. The CDR3 is 13 amino acids. CDR1 is LGHDT, CDR2 YNNKEL, per germline (reference sequence). Trimming removed 1 base from V and 2 bases from J, with 6 bases in between. The chain's CDR3 is CASSQAAPYEQYF. The CDR3 DNA reads as TGTGCCAGCAGCCAAGCCGCTCCCTACGAGCAGTACTTC.

V gene TRBV5-4 combines with J gene TRBJ2-5; 9 bases line up with TRBD2. The CDR3 is made up of 15 amino acids. After removal of 2 bases from V and 5 bases from J, the junction contained 7 bases not matched to a gene. Germline V gives CDR1 SGHNT, CDR2 YYREEE (reference sequence). The CDR3 loop reads CASSFGGRALETQYF. In nucleotides, the CDR3 is TGTGCCAGCAGCTTCGGCGGGAGGGCCTTGGAGACCCAGTACTTC.

Only a few counts were recorded for this clone. The chain employs TRBV3-1 (or the pseudogene TRBV3-2) and TRBJ1-6, with unresolved D. The ends were cut back, 0 bases at V and 10 bases at J, with 16 bases in the middle. CDR3 length: 16 residues. Per the germline V gene, CDR1 is LGHDT and CDR2 is YNNKEL (reference sequence). DNA of the CDR3: TGTGCCAGCAGCCAAGATTCCGGGGAGGCAGGATCACCCCTCCACTTT. Translated, it gives CASSQDSGEAGSPLHF.

This clone showed up just once. V and J are TRBV18 and TRBJ2-6; D is perhaps TRBD2 (6 bases). Germline loops: CDR1 KGHSH, CDR2 LQKENI. The V and J ends lost 1 base and 0 bases respectively, with 19 bases between them. The CDR3 has 20 amino acids. The CDR3 DNA follows: TGTGCCAGCTCACCACTCGACGGGAGCCCCCCACTCTCTGGGGCCAACGTCCTGACTTTC. As protein: CASSPLDGSPPLSGANVLTF.

V is TRBV7-9 and J is TRBJ2-7, with 9 bases that match TRBD2. Germline V gene data show CDR1 as SEHNR and CDR2 as FQNEAQ (reference sequence). This CDR3 has 15 amino acids. V was clipped by 3 bases and J by 0 bases; unmatched bases: 3. CDR3 sequence: CASSFLTSGSYEQYF. CDR3 sequence (DNA): TGTGCCAGCAGCTTTTTGACTAGCGGCTCCTACGAGCAGTACTTC.

In its sample, this clone was seen a few times. The chain couples TRBV30 to TRBJ2-1; 10 nucleotides align to TRBD2. Trimming removed 3 bases from V and 10 bases from J; junction bases left unmatched: 6. The germline gives CDR1 GTSNPN, CDR2 SVGIG (reference sequence). The CDR3 is 13 amino acids. In DNA, the CDR3 is TGTGCCTGGAGGGAGGCGACTAGCGGGGAGCAGTTCTTC. This codes for CAWREATSGEQFF. The variable domain in full, completed from reference TRBV30 and TRBJ2-1, reads SQTIHQWPATLVQPVGSPLSLECTVEGTSNPNLYWYRQAAGRGLQLLFYSVGIGQISSEVPQNLSASRPQDRQFILSSKKLLLSDSGFYLCAWREATSGEQFFGPGTRLTVL.

The chain couples TRBV5-6 to TRBJ1-3; D call uncertain. From germline, CDR1 is SGHDT and CDR2 YYEEEE. The ends were cut back, 2 bases at V and 2 bases at J, with 11 bases in the middle. This CDR3 is 15 amino acids long. The CDR3 DNA reads TGTGCCAGCAGCTTTCTGGGAGTAACTGGAAACACCATATATTTT. It specifies CASSFLGVTGNTIYF.

The V gene is TRBV30, the J gene TRBJ1-4, with no clear D. Trimming took 3 bases from V and 4 from J, leaving 12 bases between them. CDR1 and CDR2 (germline): GTSNPN, SVGIG (reference sequence). This CDR3 is built from 14 residues. The CDR3 region has the DNA TGTGCCTGGAGCCCGGTCGGCGTTAATGAAAAACTGTTTTTT. As protein: CAWSPVGVNEKLFF.